The present T cell receptor (beta chain) was sequenced within a study of shared clonotypes between healthy human individuals. Sequenced by immunoSEQ multiplex PCR; TCRdb stores in-frame clones only, minus some. The sample shows roughly 2.2 million clones, 85% to 95% of them seen only once. Trimming left V 2 bases short and J 0 bases short, with 11 bases between. The CDR3 totals 16 residues. Looked up from germline, CDR1 is MGHRA and CDR2 is YSYEKL. The V call is TRBV4-1, the J call TRBJ2-4; TRBD2 might be the D (6 bases). Specimen: naive CD4+ T cells from PBMCs. Subset defined: CD45RA+ positively selected. The source is a man aged 18-30 years in good health. Some clones in this sample may be carry-over from other donors' samples. The CDR3 DNA follows: TGCGCCAGCAGCCAACCAAAAGCGGGAGCCAAAAACATTCAGTACTTC. This gives the protein CASSQPKAGAKNIQYF.